This TCR beta chain was found in a study of blood T cells in healthy people across ages. Study-wide findings and caveats: Whereas aged donors had fewer naive CD4+ cells, long-lived donors had more of them and higher diversity.

This clonotype turned up a few times. Its specificity is not known. A second roughly 7 to 12 cycle PCR used barcoded and J-beta primers. Each cDNA molecule carried a tag from a template-switch adaptor that contained 12 random nucleotides. TCRdb processed the 5' RACE reads anew with MiXCR; each CDR3 protein has one entry. The table shows some 750,000 distinct CDR3 sequences, with 22% occurring only once. Sequenced sample: blood. This receptor was identified in a man aged 65 to 79 in good health.

The CDR3 DNA sequence: TGTGCCAGCAGCTTATCAGGGGGAGTCGATGAGACCCAGTACTTC. It yields the protein CASSLSGGVDETQYF. The chain carries TRBV7-9 and TRBJ2-5; 7 nucleotides line up with TRBD1. The CDR3 length is 15 residues. With V trimmed by 2 bases and J by 5 bases, 8 bases remained unmatched. Per germline, CDR1 SEHNR and CDR2 FQNEAQ (reference sequence).